What follows is one T cell receptor beta chain and its context. Its antigen is unidentified. The sample originates from a study of cytomegalovirus exposure and HLA in healthy donors. General study points: A later analysis found TCR association rates differed by HLA locus, highest for DRB1 and lowest for HLA-C. There were some public TCRs occurring in many donors, but most TCR sequences were rare. Later on, an analysis tied 15,000 to 20,000 TCR beta sequences to HLA alleles at 0.05 false discovery rate.

Use of 60 Vbeta and 13 Jbeta primers characterized the PCR. Clones were read by immunoSEQ multiplex PCR, and TCRdb kept only the in-frame ones, dropping some. The data hold 200,000 or so clones, with roughly 87% observed a single time. The donors comprised healthy bone marrow donors. The origin of this receptor is a girl under three years old in good health and CMV-seronegative. The specimen was PBMCs.

In nucleotides, the CDR3 is TGTGCCAGCAGGCTCATACAGGGAAACGAGCAGTACTTC. Protein: CASRLIQGNEQYF. This sequence joins TRBV6-1 and TRBJ2-7; TRBD1 might be the D (6 bases). Germline values: CDR1 MNHNS, CDR2 SASEGT. V lost 6 bases to trimming and J lost 5 bases, with 14 bases between them. CDR3 length: 13 amino acids.